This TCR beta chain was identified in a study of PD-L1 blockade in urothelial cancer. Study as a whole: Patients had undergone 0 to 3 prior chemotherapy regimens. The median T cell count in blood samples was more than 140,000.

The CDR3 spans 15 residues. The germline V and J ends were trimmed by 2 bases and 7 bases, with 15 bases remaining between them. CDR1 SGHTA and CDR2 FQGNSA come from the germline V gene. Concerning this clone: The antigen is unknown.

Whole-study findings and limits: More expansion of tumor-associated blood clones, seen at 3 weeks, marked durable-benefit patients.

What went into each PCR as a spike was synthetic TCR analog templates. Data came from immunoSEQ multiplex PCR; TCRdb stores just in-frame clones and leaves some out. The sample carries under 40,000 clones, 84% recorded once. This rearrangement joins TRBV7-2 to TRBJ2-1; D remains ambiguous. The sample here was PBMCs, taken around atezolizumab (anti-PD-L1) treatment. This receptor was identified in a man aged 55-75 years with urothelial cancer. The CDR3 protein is CASSLTSDSPNEQFF. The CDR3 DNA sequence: TGTGCCAGCAGCTTAACTTCGGATAGCCCGAATGAGCAGTTCTTC.